This TCR beta chain was observed in a study of T cells in Graves' hyperthyroidism and ophthalmopathy. Whole-study results and caveats: Most thyroid-expanded clonotypes above 0.001 were also found in blood. From stable hyperthyroidism, ophthalmopathy was separated by a 13 V-J model.

Amplified regions were TCR beta CDR3 sequences from RNA transcripts. TCR CDR3 regions were first amplified by RT-PCR with HTBI primers. TCRdb reanalysed the multiplex PCR reads using MiXCR and keeps one entry per CDR3 protein. Of around 660,000 distinct CDR3 sequences in the sample, 45% were seen once. This clonotype was seen ten or more times. What it binds is unknown. Sequencing was performed on peripheral blood or thyroid tissue (not recorded which). This receptor was obtained from an adult man with Graves' disease, either hyperthyroidism or ophthalmopathy (not recorded which).

In DNA form, the CDR3 reads TGTGCCAGCAGCGTACGTCTAGGCAATAACTATGGCTACACCTTC. This gives the protein CASSVRLGNNYGYTF. V and J are TRBV9 and TRBJ1-2; D is unclear. Germline CDR1 and CDR2: SGDLS and YYNGEE. The CDR3 is 15 amino acids. Trimming removed 1 base at V and 1 base at J, with 11 bases between.